What follows are 3 T cell receptor beta chains derived from one specimen sequenced in a study of beta chain features in type 1 diabetes. All of the isolated RNA was reverse transcribed, so expressed TCRB transcripts were sequenced. Assay: immunoSEQ multiplex PCR; the TCRdb copy retains only in-frame clones and omits some. In the table there are about 410,000 clones, roughly 14% of which are singletons. Sequenced input: naive CD4+ T cells from blood. These receptors were obtained from a man younger than 45 in good health.

CDR3 residues: CASSVVDTGNTIYF. DNA of the CDR3: TGTGCCAGCAGCGTAGTGGATACTGGAAACACCATATATTTT. V gene TRBV9 combines with J gene TRBJ1-3; no firm D call. The ends were cut back, 0 bases at V and 2 bases at J, with 6 bases in the middle. Germline CDR1 and CDR2: SGDLS and YYNGEE. The CDR3 loop spans 14 amino acids.

In this sample, this clone turned up a few times. This sequence joins TRBV10-3 and TRBJ1-1; D gene unclear. This CDR3 region has 14 residues. Deletions cut 4 bases from V and 4 bases from J, with 13 bases between. CDR1 and CDR2 (germline): ENHRY, SYGVKD. CDR3 DNA sequence: TGTGCCATCAGTGGGGCGGACCGCAGCACTGAAGCTTTCTTT. Its translation is CAISGADRSTEAFF.

This clone was seen a few times. J is TRBJ1-1 and V is TRBV7-2, with D unresolved. The CDR3 length is 16 residues. V was trimmed by 5 bases and J by 0 bases, leaving 16 bases between them. Germline loops: CDR1 SGHTA, CDR2 FQGNSA. The CDR3 sequence is CASSMDARTMNTEAFF. CDR3 DNA: TGTGCCAGCAGCATGGACGCAAGGACTATGAACACTGAAGCTTTCTTT. Drawing the rest from reference TRBV7-2 and TRBJ1-1, the complete variable domain is GAGVSQSPSNKVTEKGKDVELRCDPISGHTALYWYRQSLGQGLEFLIYFQGNSAPDKSGLPSDRFSAERTGGSVSTLTIQRTQQEDSAVYLCASSMDARTMNTEAFFGQGTRLTVV.